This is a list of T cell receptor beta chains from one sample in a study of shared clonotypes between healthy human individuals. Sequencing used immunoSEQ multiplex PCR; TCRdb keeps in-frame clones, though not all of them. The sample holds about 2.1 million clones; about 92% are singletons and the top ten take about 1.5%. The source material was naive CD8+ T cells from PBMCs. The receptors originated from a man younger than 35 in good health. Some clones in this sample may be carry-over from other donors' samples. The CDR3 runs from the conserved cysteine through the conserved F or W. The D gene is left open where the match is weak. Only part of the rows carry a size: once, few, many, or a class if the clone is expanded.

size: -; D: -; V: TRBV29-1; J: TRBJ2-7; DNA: TGCAGCGCCAATCCGGGGCCAACCTACGAGCAGTACTTC; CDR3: CSANPGPTYEQYF
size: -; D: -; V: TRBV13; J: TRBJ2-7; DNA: TGTGCCAGCAGCCCCAGGGCCAGTAAAGAGCAGTACTTC; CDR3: CASSPRASKEQYF
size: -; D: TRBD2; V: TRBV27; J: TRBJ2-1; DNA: TGTGCCAGCAGACTCAGACTAGCGGGAGATATCCTCAATGAGCAGTTCTTC; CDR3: CASRLRLAGDILNEQFF
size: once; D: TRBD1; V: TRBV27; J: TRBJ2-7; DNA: TGTGCCAGCAGTCTCTCAGGGGGCGCGGGCTACGAGCAGTACTTC; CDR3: CASSLSGGAGYEQYF
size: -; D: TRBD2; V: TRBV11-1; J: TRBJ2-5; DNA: TGTGCCAGCAGCTCGTTGGCGGGAGTGGAAGAGACCCAGTACTTC; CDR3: CASSSLAGVEETQYF
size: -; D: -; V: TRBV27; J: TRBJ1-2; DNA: TGTGCCAGCAGTTCCAGGGTCCTAGCTAACTATGGCTACACCTTC; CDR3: CASSSRVLANYGYTF
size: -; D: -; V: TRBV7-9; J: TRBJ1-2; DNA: TGTGCCAGCAGTCACGTGGGGGTCGGCTACACCTTC; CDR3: CASSHVGVGYTF
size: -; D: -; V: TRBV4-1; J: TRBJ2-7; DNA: TGCGCCAGCAGCCAAGATCCAGGGCGGACTTACGAGCAGTACTTC; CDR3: CASSQDPGRTYEQYF
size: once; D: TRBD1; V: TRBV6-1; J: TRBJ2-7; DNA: TGTGCCAGCAGTGAATGGAAGGCAGGGGGACGGGAGCAGTACTTC; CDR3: CASSEWKAGGREQYF
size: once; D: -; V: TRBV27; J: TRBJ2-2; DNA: TGTGCCTCCCTACAGGACGCGAACACCGGGGAGCTGTTTTTT; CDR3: CASLQDANTGELFF
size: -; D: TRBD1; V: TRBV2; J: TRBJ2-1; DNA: TGTGCCAGCAAAGGACAGGCTACCGTTGAGCAGTTCTTC; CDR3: CASKGQATVEQFF
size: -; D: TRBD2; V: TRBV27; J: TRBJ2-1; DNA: TGTGCCAGCAGTTTGGTAGCGGGCCTTTACAATGAGCAGTTCTTC; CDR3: CASSLVAGLYNEQFF
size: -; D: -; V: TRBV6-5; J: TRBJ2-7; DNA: TGTGCCAGCAGTATGGGGGTAGCGAGCTACGAGCAGTACTTC; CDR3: CASSMGVASYEQYF
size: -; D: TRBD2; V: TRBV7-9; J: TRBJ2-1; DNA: TGTGCCAGCAGCTTCGTAAGGACTAGCGGGAGGGTCAATGAGCAGTTCTTC; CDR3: CASSFVRTSGRVNEQFF
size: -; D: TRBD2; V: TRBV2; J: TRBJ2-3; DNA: TGTGCCAGCAGGCTGACTAGCGGGAGGGATTATACGCAGTATTTT; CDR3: CASRLTSGRDYTQYF
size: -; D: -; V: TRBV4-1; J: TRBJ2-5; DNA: TGCGCCAGCAGCCAAGTAGAGTTAGGCCAAGAGACCCAGTACTTC; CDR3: CASSQVELGQETQYF
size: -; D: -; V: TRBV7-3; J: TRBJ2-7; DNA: TGTGCCAGCAGCTTAACAGGGACTGACGAGCAGTACTTC; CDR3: CASSLTGTDEQYF
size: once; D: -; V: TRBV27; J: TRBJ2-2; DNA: TGTGCCAGCAGTCCCACCTTGAACACCGGGGAGCTGTTTTTT; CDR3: CASSPTLNTGELFF
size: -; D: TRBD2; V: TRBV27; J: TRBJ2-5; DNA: TGTGCCAGCAGTCTCCTGCCCAGCGGGACGCCGGAGACCCAGTACTTC; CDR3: CASSLLPSGTPETQYF
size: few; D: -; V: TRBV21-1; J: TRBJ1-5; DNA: TGTGCCAGCAGCAACGGACAGGGAGAAGATCAGCCCCAGCATTTT; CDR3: CASSNGQGEDQPQHF
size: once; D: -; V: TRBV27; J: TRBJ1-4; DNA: TGTGCCAGCAGTTTAGTTCAGGGTAATAATGAAAAACTGTTTTTT; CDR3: CASSLVQGNNEKLFF
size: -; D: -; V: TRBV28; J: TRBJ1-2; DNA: TGTGCCAGCAGTCTCCTTATATCGTATGGCTACACCTTC; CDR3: CASSLLISYGYTF
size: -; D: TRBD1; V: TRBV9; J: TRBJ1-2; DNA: TGTGCCAGCAGCTCCCGGGACAGACTTACTTTTAACTATGGCTACACCTTC; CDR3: CASSSRDRLTFNYGYTF
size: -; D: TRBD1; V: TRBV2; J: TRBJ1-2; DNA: TGTGCCAGCAGAGCCGCTTGGGACAGAATTAACTATGGCTACACCTTC; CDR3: CASRAAWDRINYGYTF
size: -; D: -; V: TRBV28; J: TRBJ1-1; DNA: TGTGCCAGCAGTTTTCGGGCAGGGCGAAACACTGAAGCTTTCTTT; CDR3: CASSFRAGRNTEAFF
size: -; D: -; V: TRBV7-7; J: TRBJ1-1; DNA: TGTGCCAGCAGCTTAGGGCAGGGCACTGAAGCTTTCTTT; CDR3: CASSLGQGTEAFF
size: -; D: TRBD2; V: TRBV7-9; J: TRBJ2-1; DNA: TGTGCCAGCAGCTTAATATCAGGCGGGAGTGGCTACAATGAGCAGTTCTTC; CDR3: CASSLISGGSGYNEQFF
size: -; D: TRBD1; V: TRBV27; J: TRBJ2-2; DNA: TGTGCCAGCGGTCTGCACCGGGACAGGGAAGACACCGGGGAGCTGTTTTTT; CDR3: CASGLHRDREDTGELFF
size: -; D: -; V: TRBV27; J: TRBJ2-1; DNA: TGTGCCAGCACTCGAGGGAAGGGGTTCTCTCGGGACAATGAGCAGTTCTTC; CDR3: CASTRGKGFSRDNEQFF
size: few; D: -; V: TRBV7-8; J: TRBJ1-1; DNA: TGTGCCAGCAGCTTAGATCCTGAAGCTTTCTTT; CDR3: CASSLDPEAFF
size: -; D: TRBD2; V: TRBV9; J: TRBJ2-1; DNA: TGTGCCAGCAGCGCTAGCGGGATAACCTACAATGAGCAGTTCTTC; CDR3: CASSASGITYNEQFF
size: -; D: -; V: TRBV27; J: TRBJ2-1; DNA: TGTGCCAGCAGTTTCTCAGGGGCGGGCTACAATGAGCAGTTCTTC; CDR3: CASSFSGAGYNEQFF
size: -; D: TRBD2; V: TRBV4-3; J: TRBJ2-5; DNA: TGCGCCAGCAGCCAACTACTAGCGGGAGGGGAGACCCAGTACTTC; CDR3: CASSQLLAGGETQYF
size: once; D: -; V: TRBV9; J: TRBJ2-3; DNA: TGTGCCAGCAGCCTTTCTGGGGGATCGAGTGTGGCAGATACGCAGTATTTT; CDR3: CASSLSGGSSVADTQYF
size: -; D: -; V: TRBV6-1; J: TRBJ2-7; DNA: TGTGCCAGCAGAGCTAGGTCCTACGAGCAGTACTTC; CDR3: CASRARSYEQYF
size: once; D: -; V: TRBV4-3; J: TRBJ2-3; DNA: TGCGCCAGCAGCCAAGATCCCCGTCCGGCAGATACGCAGTATTTT; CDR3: CASSQDPRPADTQYF
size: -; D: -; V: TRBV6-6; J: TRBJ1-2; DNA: TGTGCCAGCAGTAGCGATTCTCGTGGCTACACCTTC; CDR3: CASSSDSRGYTF
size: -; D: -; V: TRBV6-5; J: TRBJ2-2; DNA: TGTGCCAGCAGCCACCTTTTGGGGGCACTCGGGGAGCTGTTTTTT; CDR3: CASSHLLGALGELFF
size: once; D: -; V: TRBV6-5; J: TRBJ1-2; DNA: TGTGCCAGCAGTTACAGAGAGACAGCCCGTAACTATGGCTACACCTTC; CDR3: CASSYRETARNYGYTF
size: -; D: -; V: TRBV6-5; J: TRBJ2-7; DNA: TGTGCCAGCAGCCTCGAGGCCCCGCGGGCCTACGAGCAGTACTTC; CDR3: CASSLEAPRAYEQYF
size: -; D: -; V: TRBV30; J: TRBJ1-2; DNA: TGTGCCTGGACCCTAACTGGGGAGACTTATGGCTACACCTTC; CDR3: CAWTLTGETYGYTF
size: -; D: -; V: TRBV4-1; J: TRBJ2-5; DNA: TGCGCCAGCAGCCAAAGGGAGGCGGAGACCCAGTACTTC; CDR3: CASSQREAETQYF
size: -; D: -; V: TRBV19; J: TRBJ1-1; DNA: TGTGCCAGTAGTATTTGGGGGGCCACTGAAGCTTTCTTT; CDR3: CASSIWGATEAFF
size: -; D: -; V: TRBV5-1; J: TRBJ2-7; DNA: TGCGCCAGCAGCTTGCCCGACAGAGAATGGATCTACGAGCAGTACTTC; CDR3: CASSLPDREWIYEQYF
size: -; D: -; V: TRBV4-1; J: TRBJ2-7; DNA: TGCGCCAGCAGCCAAGGATACAGGGACTACGAGCAGTACTTC; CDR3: CASSQGYRDYEQYF
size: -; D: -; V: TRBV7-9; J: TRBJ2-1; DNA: TGTGCCAGCAGCCCACCGGGGCGAGCGCAGGAGCAGTTCTTC; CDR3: CASSPPGRAQEQFF
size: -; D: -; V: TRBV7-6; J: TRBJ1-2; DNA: TGTGCCAGCGGGGGACAAGCCCTCGGGGATGGCTACACCTTC; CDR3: CASGGQALGDGYTF
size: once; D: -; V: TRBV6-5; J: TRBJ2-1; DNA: TGTGCCAGCAGTTACTCCGCCGGGGAATGGGTAAAGAAGCAGTTCTTC; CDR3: CASSYSAGEWVKKQFF
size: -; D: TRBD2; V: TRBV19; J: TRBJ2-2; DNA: TGTGCCAGTAGTACCTACACTAGCGCCGGGGAGCTGTTTTTT; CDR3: CASSTYTSAGELFF
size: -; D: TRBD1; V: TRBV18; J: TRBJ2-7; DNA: TGTGCCAGCTCACCTTGGGACAGGACTACCTACGAGCAGTACTTC; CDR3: CASSPWDRTTYEQYF
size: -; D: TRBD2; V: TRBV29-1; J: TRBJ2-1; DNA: TGCAGCGTTGAAGGAGGGACTAGCAGTAATGAGCAGTTCTTC; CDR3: CSVEGGTSSNEQFF
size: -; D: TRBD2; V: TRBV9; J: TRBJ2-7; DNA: TGTGCCAGCAGCGCACTAGCGGGGATCCTCTACGAGCAGTACTTC; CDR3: CASSALAGILYEQYF
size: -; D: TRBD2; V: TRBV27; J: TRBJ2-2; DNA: TGTGCCAGCAGTACCCCGGGACTAGCGGGAGGGCCAAAGGCCGGGGAGCTGTTTTTT; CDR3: CASSTPGLAGGPKAGELFF
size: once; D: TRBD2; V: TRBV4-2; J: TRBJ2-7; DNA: TGTGCCAGCAGCCCGACTAGCGGCGAGCAGTACTTC; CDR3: CASSPTSGEQYF
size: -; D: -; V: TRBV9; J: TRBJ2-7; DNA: TGTGCCAGCAGCCCCCTCTGGGGGGCCTACGAGCAGTACTTC; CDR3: CASSPLWGAYEQYF
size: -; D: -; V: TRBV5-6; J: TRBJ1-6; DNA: TGTGCCAGCAGCTTGGGTGGGGGCAATTCACCCCTCCACTTT; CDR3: CASSLGGGNSPLHF
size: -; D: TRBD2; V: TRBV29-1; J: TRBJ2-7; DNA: TGCAGCGTTCTACTAGCGGGAGGGTCCTACGAGCAGTACTTC; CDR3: CSVLLAGGSYEQYF
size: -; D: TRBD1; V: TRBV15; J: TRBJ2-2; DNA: TGTGCCACCAGCAGAGAAATGGACAGGGAGGTGCTGTTTTTT; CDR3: CATSREMDREVLFF
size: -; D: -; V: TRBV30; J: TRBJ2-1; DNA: TGTGCCTGGATTATAGACGGAAGCTCCTACAATGAGCAGTTCTTC; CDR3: CAWIIDGSSYNEQFF
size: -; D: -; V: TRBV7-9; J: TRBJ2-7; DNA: TGTGCCAGCAGCTTAGGCACCTCGAGCCCCTCCTTCGAGCAGTACTTC; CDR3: CASSLGTSSPSFEQYF